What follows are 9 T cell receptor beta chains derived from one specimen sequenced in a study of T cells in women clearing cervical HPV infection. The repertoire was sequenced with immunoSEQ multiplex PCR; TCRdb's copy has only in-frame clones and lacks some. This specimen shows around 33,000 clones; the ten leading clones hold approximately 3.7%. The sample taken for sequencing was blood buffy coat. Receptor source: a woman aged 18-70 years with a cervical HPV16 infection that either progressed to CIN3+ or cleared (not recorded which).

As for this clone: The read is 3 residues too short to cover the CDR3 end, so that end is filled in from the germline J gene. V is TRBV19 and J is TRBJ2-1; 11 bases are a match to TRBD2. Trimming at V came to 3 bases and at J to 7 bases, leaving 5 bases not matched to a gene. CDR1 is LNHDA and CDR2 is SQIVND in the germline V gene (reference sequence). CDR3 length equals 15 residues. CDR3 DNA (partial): TGTGCCAGTAGTATGGGGACTAGCGGCAATAATGAG. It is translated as CASSMGTSGNNE. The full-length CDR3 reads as CASSMGTSGNNEQFF.

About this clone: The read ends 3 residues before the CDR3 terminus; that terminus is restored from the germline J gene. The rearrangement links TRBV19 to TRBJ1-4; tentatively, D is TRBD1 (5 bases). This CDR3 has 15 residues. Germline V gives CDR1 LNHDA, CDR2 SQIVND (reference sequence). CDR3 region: CASSKRGGSGSPLFF. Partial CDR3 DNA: TGTGCCAGTAGTAAAAGGGGTGGTAGTGGATCACCA.

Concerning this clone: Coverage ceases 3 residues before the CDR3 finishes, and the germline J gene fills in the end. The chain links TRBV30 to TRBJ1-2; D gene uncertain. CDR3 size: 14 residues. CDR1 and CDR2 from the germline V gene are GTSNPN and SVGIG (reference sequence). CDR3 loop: CAWGSHRAFNDYTF. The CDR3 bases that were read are TGTGCCTGGGGGTCCCATAGGGCGTTCAATGAC. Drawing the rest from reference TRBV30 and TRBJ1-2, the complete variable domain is SQTIHQWPATLVQPVGSPLSLECTVEGTSNPNLYWYRQAAGRGLQLLFYSVGIGQISSEVPQNLSASRPQDRQFILSSKKLLLSDSGFYLCAWGSHRAFNDYTFGSGTRLTVV.

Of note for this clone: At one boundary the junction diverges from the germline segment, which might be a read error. CDR3: CASSQDLKGGSSYNEQFF. The DNA read from the CDR3 is TGCGCCAGCAGCCAAGATTTAAAAGGCGGCAGCTCCTACAATGAG. The chain joins TRBV4-2 to TRBJ2-1, with D hard to call. The read finishes 3 residues shy of the CDR3 end, and the germline J gene is used to complete it. The CDR3 is 18 amino acids. Germline-derived CDR1 and CDR2 are LGHNA and YNFKEQ.

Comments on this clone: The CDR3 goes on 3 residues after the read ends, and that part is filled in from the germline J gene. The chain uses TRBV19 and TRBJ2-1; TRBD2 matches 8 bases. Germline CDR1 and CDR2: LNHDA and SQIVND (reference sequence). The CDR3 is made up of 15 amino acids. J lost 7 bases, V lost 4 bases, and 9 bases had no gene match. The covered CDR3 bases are TGTGCCAGTAGTAACCGACTAGCGCCCGGGAATGAG. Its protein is CASSNRLAPGNE. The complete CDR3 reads CASSNRLAPGNEQFF.

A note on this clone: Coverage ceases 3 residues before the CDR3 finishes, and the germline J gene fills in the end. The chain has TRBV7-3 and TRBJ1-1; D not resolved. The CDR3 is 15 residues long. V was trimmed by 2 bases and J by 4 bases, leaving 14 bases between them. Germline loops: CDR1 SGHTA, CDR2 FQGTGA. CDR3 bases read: TGTGCCAGCAGCTTATTTGGGCTGGAGAGCACTGAA. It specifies CASSLFGLESTE. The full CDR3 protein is CASSLFGLESTEAFF. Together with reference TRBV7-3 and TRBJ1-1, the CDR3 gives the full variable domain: GAGVSQTPSNKVTEKGKYVELRCDPISGHTALYWYRQSLGQGPEFLIYFQGTGAADDSGLPNDRFFAVRPEGSVSTLKIQRTERGDSAVYLCASSLFGLESTEAFFGQGTRLTVV.

Incomplete CDR3 DNA: TGTGCCTGGAGTGATACTCAAGAGACG. Translation gives CAWSDTQET. The whole CDR3 sequence reads CAWSDTQETQYF. V and J are TRBV30 and TRBJ2-3; D not resolved. The read comes to an end 3 residues before the CDR3 does, leaving the germline J gene to fill in the end. The CDR3 is made up of 12 amino acids. Germline CDR1 GTSNPN, CDR2 SVGIG (reference sequence). The full variable domain, rest sourced from reference TRBV30 and TRBJ2-3, is SQTIHQWPATLVQPVGSPLSLECTVEGTSNPNLYWYRQAAGRGLQLLFYSVGIGQISSEVPQNLSASRPQDRQFILSSKKLLLSDSGFYLCAWSDTQETQYFGPGTRLTVL.

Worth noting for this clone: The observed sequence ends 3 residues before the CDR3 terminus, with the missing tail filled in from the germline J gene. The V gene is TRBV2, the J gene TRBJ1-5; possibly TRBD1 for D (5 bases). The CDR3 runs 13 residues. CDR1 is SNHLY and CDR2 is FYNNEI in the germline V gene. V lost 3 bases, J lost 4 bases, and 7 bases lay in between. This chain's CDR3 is CASSEGGNQPQHF. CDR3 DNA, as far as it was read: TGTGCCAGCAGTGAGGGGGGTAATCAGCCC. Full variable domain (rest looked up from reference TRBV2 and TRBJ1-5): EPEVTQTPSHQVTQMGQEVILRCVPISNHLYFYWYRQILGQKVEFLVSFYNNEISEKSEIFDDQFSVERPDGSNFTLKIRSTKLEDSAMYFCASSEGGNQPQHFGDGTRLSIL.

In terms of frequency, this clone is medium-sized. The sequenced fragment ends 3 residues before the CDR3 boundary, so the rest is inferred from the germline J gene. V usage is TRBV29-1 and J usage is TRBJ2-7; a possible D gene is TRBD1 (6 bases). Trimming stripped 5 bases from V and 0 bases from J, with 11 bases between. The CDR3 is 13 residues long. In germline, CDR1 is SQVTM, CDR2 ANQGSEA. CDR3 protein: CSVKHRDSYEQYF. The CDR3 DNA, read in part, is TGCAGCGTTAAACACAGGGACTCCTACGAG.